This is a list of T cell receptor beta chains from one sample in a study of T cell clonotyping in hematopoietic cell transplantation. Profiling relied on immunoSEQ multiplex PCR, and the TCRdb table lists in-frame clones only, not all of them. There are more than 15,000 clones in the sample; more than 60% occur only once, and 10% to 15% lies in the top ten. This sample comprised PBMCs, obtained 30 days after allogeneic stem cell transplant. The origin of the receptors is a male patient aged 45 to 59 who had an allogeneic stem cell transplant from an unrelated donor, so T cells may come from the graft donor. Some clones in this sample may be carry-over from other donors' samples. The CDR3 runs from the conserved cysteine through the conserved F or W. Each record gives: J gene, V gene, D gene, clone size, CDR3 DNA, CDR3 protein. D genes are given only for firm matches. A clone size is listed for some rows: how often the clone was seen (once, few, many), or a class if it is expanded.

TRBJ1-2,TRBV6-6,NA,NA,TGTGCCAGCAGCAACCAGGGAAACAATGGCTACACCTTC,CASSNQGNNGYTF
TRBJ1-2,TRBV6-5,NA,NA,TGTGCCAGCAGTTACCGCCCGGGGGATTTTCACTATGGCTACACCTTC,CASSYRPGDFHYGYTF
TRBJ1-2,TRBV2,TRBD1,NA,TGTGCCAGCAGCTCCCAGAGGACAGGGAATGGCTACACCTTC,CASSSQRTGNGYTF
TRBJ2-1,TRBV19,TRBD1,few,TGTGCCAGTAGTCAAACAGGGGGCAATGAGCAGTTCTTC,CASSQTGGNEQFF
TRBJ2-7,TRBV2,NA,few,TGTGCCAGTCACCTAGCCTTGGGCTACGAGCAGTACTTC,CASHLALGYEQYF
TRBJ1-3,TRBV7-2,NA,NA,TGTGCCAGCAGCTCTAACCCCCTAGGATCTGGAAACACCATATATTTT,CASSSNPLGSGNTIYF
TRBJ2-7,TRBV28,NA,medium-sized,TGTGCCAGCAGTCCAGGACTCGGGCTAGCGCGATACGAGCAGTACTTC,CASSPGLGLARYEQYF
TRBJ1-3,TRBV5-1,TRBD1,NA,TGCGCCAGCAGCGTACAGGGGGCAGGAAACACCATATATTTT,CASSVQGAGNTIYF
TRBJ1-6,TRBV27,NA,NA,TGTGCCAGCAGCGGTCGGACATCCGGTTCCTATAATTCACCCCTCCACTTT,CASSGRTSGSYNSPLHF
TRBJ1-2,TRBV5-6,TRBD1,NA,TGTGCCAGCAGCCGCGGGACAGGGTTAGGTGGCTACACCTTC,CASSRGTGLGGYTF
TRBJ2-5,TRBV29-1,TRBD1,few,TGCAGCGTTATACAGGGGCCAGGGGAGACCCAGTACTTC,CSVIQGPGETQYF
TRBJ1-5,TRBV6-1,NA,NA,TGTGCCAGCAGTGAATGGAAAATATCAAGCGATCAGCCCCAGCATTTT,CASSEWKISSDQPQHF
TRBJ2-7,TRBV5-6,TRBD2,NA,TGTGCCAGCAGCTTGGGTCTAGCGGGGGGGTACGAGCAGTACTTC,CASSLGLAGGYEQYF
TRBJ1-1,TRBV11-2,NA,NA,TGTGCCAGCAGCTTAAGAAACAGGGACACTGAAGCTTTCTTT,CASSLRNRDTEAFF
TRBJ1-1,TRBV5-1,TRBD1,NA,TGCGCCAGCAGCTTTGCTCCGGGACAGAGTACCGCTTTCTTT,CASSFAPGQSTAFF
TRBJ2-3,TRBV13,NA,NA,TGTGCCAGCAGCCCCTCCACAGGAAGGTACGGTACGCAGTATTTT,CASSPSTGRYGTQYF
TRBJ1-2,TRBV28,NA,few,TGTGCCAGCAGTTCCTCTTATGGCTACACCTTC,CASSSSYGYTF